The 23 T cell receptor beta chains listed next were all sequenced from one sample in a study of chemoradiotherapy in HPV16-positive cancers (dated by TCRdb to 2021 to 2024). The library was built by means of the immunoSEQ multiplex PCR assay. TCRdb provides this immuneACCESS table in a form limited to in-frame rearrangements. Some clones are lacking; in checked studies, under half of them reflect an unresolved V gene, and why the rest are absent is not known. The sample table holds tens of thousands of clones, of which about 77% were seen once. The ten largest clones add up to about 5.5% of the sample. The sequencing here drew on blood, taken from a patient who underwent chemoradiotherapy. These receptors were collected from a human donor with HPV-associated anogenital cancer.

The genes are TRBV7-2 and TRBJ1-2; TRBD1 agrees at 7 bases. Per germline, CDR1 SGHTA and CDR2 FQGNSA. CDR3 size: 15 residues. J was trimmed by 4 bases and V by 5 bases; bases with no gene match: 10. In nucleotides, the CDR3 is TGTGCCAGCAGCCGGATTCCTCAGGGGGGCTATGGCTACACCTTC. Protein product: CASSRIPQGGYGYTF.

This rearrangement joins TRBV10-3 to TRBJ2-1; 7 positions agree with TRBD2. The J segment lost 11 bases and the V segment lost 11 bases, leaving 24 bases of the junction unmatched. Germline values: CDR1 ENHRY, CDR2 SYGVKD. This CDR3 region has 16 residues. CDR3 bases: TGTGCCCCACTTATGGCTGTACGGGGGGATATCGGTAAGCAGTTCTTC. Its translation is CAPLMAVRGDIGKQFF.

This rearrangement joins TRBV5-4 to TRBJ2-7; 8 bases agree with TRBD1. Germline trimming cut 3 bases from V and 0 bases from J; bases unmatched to any gene: 5. Per germline, CDR1 SGHNT and CDR2 YYREEE (reference sequence). The CDR3 is made up of 15 amino acids. The CDR3 is CASSSRTGSSYEQYF. CDR3 nucleotide sequence: TGTGCCAGCAGCTCACGGACAGGGAGCTCCTACGAGCAGTACTTC.

The rearrangement links TRBV11-3 to TRBJ2-5; D ambiguous. The CDR3 runs to 15 residues. The V end lost 3 bases, the J end lost 7 bases, and 18 bases lay between the germline ends. Germline CDR1 is SGHNT and CDR2 is YENEEA. CDR3 amino acids: CASSFDGGSTGTQYF. In DNA, the CDR3 is TGTGCCAGCAGCTTTGACGGTGGATCTACGGGGACCCAGTACTTC.

The rearrangement links TRBV6-5 to TRBJ1-6; D is undetermined. V shed 10 bases and J shed 8 bases, with 15 bases lying between them. The germline V gene encodes CDR1 MNHEY and CDR2 SVGAGI. The CDR3 spans 13 residues. Here the CDR3 DNA reads TGTGCCACCCGACGGCCTGCGGATTCACCCCTCCACTTT. This sequence encodes CATRRPADSPLHF.

The chain couples TRBV7-6 to TRBJ2-5; D gene ambiguous. The CDR3 has 12 amino acids. Germline V gene sequence: CDR1 SGHVS, CDR2 FNYEAQ. Trimming took 5 bases from V and 0 from J, leaving 4 bases between them. CDR3 sequence reads: CASSLDQETQYF. The CDR3 nucleotides are TGTGCCAGCAGCCTAGACCAAGAGACCCAGTACTTC.

The chain recombines TRBV5-1 with TRBJ1-4, with 8 bases aligning to TRBD1. The CDR3 is 14 amino acids. Germline V gives CDR1 SGHRS, CDR2 YFSETQ. V was clipped by 5 bases and J by 8 bases; unmatched bases: 8. CDR3 DNA sequence: TGCGCCAGCAGTCCCGGGACAGGTCAAGAAAAACTGTTTTTT. Translated, it gives CASSPGTGQEKLFF.

This clone was observed a few times. The chain recombines TRBV5-6 with TRBJ2-1; TRBD2 matches 13 bases. CDR3 length: 15 amino acids. Per germline, CDR1 SGHDT and CDR2 YYEEEE. V lost 0 bases and J lost 6; bases outside the gene matches: 0. CDR3 sequence reads: CASSLGLAGGNEQFF. The CDR3 nucleotides are TGTGCCAGCAGCTTGGGACTAGCGGGGGGCAATGAGCAGTTCTTC.

The chain joins TRBV9 to TRBJ1-3; D unclear. V gave up 0 bases and J gave up 1 base, with 8 bases separating them. Germline V gene data show CDR1 as SGDLS and CDR2 as YYNGEE. CDR3 length: 15 residues. This chain's CDR3 is CASSVVGTSGNTIYF. The CDR3 DNA reads as TGTGCCAGCAGCGTAGTGGGTACTTCTGGAAACACCATATATTTT. Full variable domain (remainder filled in from reference TRBV9 and TRBJ1-3): DSGVTQTPKHLITATGQRVTLRCSPRSGDLSVYWYQQSLDQGLQFLIQYYNGEERAKGNILERFSAQQFPDLHSELNLSSLELGDSALYFCASSVVGTSGNTIYFGEGSWLTVV.

The rearrangement links TRBV28 to TRBJ2-5, with D maybe TRBD2 (5 bases). Germline V gene sequence: CDR1 MDHEN, CDR2 SYDVKM. This CDR3 region has 14 residues. V dropped 5 bases and J dropped 3 bases, with 13 bases sitting between them. This CDR3 reads CASSPPGGKETQYF. The CDR3 DNA sequence: TGTGCCAGCAGTCCTCCCGGAGGCAAAGAGACCCAGTACTTC.

This sequence joins TRBV20-1 and TRBJ1-5; unclear D gene. CDR3 length equals 10 residues. The germline CDR1 and CDR2 sequences are DFQATT and SNEGSKA (reference sequence). The CDR3 region is CTQCNQPQHF. CDR3 coding DNA: TGCACACAGTGCAATCAGCCCCAGCATTTT.

The chain carries TRBV5-1 and TRBJ1-3; the D gene is possibly TRBD1 (6 bases). V lost 4 bases to trimming and J lost 0 bases, with 14 bases between them. This CDR3 contains 16 residues. In germline, CDR1 is SGHRS, CDR2 YFSETQ. The CDR3: CASSLGGILSGNTIYF. CDR3 coding DNA: TGCGCCAGCAGCCTCGGGGGCATACTCTCTGGAAACACCATATATTTT.

Of note for this clone: One end of the junction varies from germline; a read error may be responsible. The V call is TRBV7-9, the J call TRBJ2-2, with D perhaps assigned TRBD1 or TRBD2 (5 bases each). CDR3 length: 18 residues. Germline-derived CDR1 and CDR2 are SEHNR and FQNEAQ (reference sequence). The chain's CDR3 is CASSYPDNGAENSGELFF. The CDR3 coding sequence is TGTGCCAGCAGCTACCCCGACAACGGGGCGGAGAACAGCGGGGAGCTGTTTTTT.

V and J are TRBV30 and TRBJ1-5, with 8 bases aligning to TRBD1. Trimming cost V 1 base and J 6 bases; bases outside gene matches: 8. Germline V gene lookup returns CDR1 GTSNPN and CDR2 SVGIG (reference sequence). The CDR3 extends over 15 amino acids. The CDR3 spells CAWSGTSGGVQPQHF. The CDR3 DNA reads TGTGCCTGGAGTGGGACGTCAGGGGGCGTTCAGCCCCAGCATTTT.

The chain carries TRBV7-9 and TRBJ1-5; D is undetermined. Per germline, CDR1 SEHNR and CDR2 FQNEAQ (reference sequence). This CDR3 region has 12 residues. V lost 3 bases and J 6 bases, leaving 6 bases between the germline ends. CDR3 bases: TGTGCCAGCAGCTTGGGAGGTCAGCCCCAGCATTTT. Encoded protein: CASSLGGQPQHF.

This sequence joins TRBV7-6 and TRBJ2-5; 10 bases agree with TRBD1. V shed 2 bases and J 2 bases; nucleotides not matched to a gene: 5. This CDR3 has 16 residues. Germline V gene data show CDR1 as SGHVS and CDR2 as FNYEAQ. The CDR3 here is CASSLTPGQGQETQYF. CDR3 nucleotide sequence: TGTGCCAGCAGCTTAACTCCGGGACAGGGGCAAGAGACCCAGTACTTC. Full variable domain (rest looked up from reference TRBV7-6 and TRBJ2-5): GAGVSQSPRYKVTKRGQDVALRCDPISGHVSLYWYRQALGQGPEFLTYFNYEAQQDKSGLPNDRFSAERPEGSISTLTIQRTEQRDSAMYRCASSLTPGQGQETQYFGPGTRLLVL.

The chain employs TRBV7-6 and TRBJ1-2; 8 positions match TRBD1. The CDR3 totals 16 residues. After removal of 5 bases from V and 3 bases from J, the junction contained 11 bases not matched to a gene. Per the germline V gene, CDR1 is SGHVS and CDR2 is FNYEAQ. The CDR3 is CASSTRTGRPHYGYTF. CDR3 nucleotides: TGTGCCAGCAGCACCCGGACAGGGAGGCCCCACTATGGCTACACCTTC.

The V and J genes are TRBV6-5 and TRBJ2-7; 8 bases align to TRBD2. The CDR3 spans 15 residues. The germline V gene encodes CDR1 MNHEY and CDR2 SVGAGI. J was trimmed by 4 bases and V by 0 bases; bases with no gene match: 5. The CDR3 DNA sequence: TGTGCCAGCAGTTACTCGGCGCGGGGGGCGTACGAGCAGTACTTC. Protein product: CASSYSARGAYEQYF.

The chain links TRBV5-7 to TRBJ1-3, with 7 bases aligning to TRBD1. TRBV5-7 carries the ORF label, with uncertain function. This CDR3 region has 19 residues. Losses at the gene ends were 0 bases for V and 2 bases for J; bases not matched to a gene: 14. The DNA of the CDR3 is TGTGCCAGCAGCTTGGCCGGATCTCGCAGGGGGGTAGCTGGAAACACCATATATTTT. This sequence encodes CASSLAGSRRGVAGNTIYF.

The chain couples TRBV5-4 to TRBJ2-1, with 9 bases aligning to TRBD1. V trimming: 1 base; J trimming: 4 bases; junction bases outside the gene matches: 3. The V gene's germline CDR1 is SGHNT and CDR2 YYREEE (reference sequence). The CDR3 is 15 amino acids. The CDR3, as DNA: TGTGCCAGCAGCTTGAGGGACAGGGTATACAATGAGCAGTTCTTC. It is translated as CASSLRDRVYNEQFF.

This chain links TRBV6-1 with TRBJ2-3; a weak D match, TRBD1 (6 bases). The CDR3 length is 15 residues. The germline V and J ends were trimmed by 4 bases and 2 bases, with 13 bases remaining between them. Per the germline V gene, CDR1 is MNHNS and CDR2 is SASEGT. The CDR3 bases are TGTGCCAGCAGTGGCCGACAGGCACCCACAGATACGCAGTATTTT. Protein product: CASSGRQAPTDTQYF.

This chain joins TRBV6-5 and TRBJ2-1, with TRBD2 matching over 7 bases. This CDR3 comprises 15 residues. Germline lookup yields CDR1 MNHEY and CDR2 SVGAGI. Trimming took 2 bases from V and 4 from J; bases not matched to a gene: 5. The CDR3 protein is CASSYQLAVYNEQFF. Written as DNA, the CDR3 is TGTGCCAGCAGTTACCAGCTAGCGGTATACAATGAGCAGTTCTTC.

This clone was found once. The rearrangement links TRBV19 to TRBJ2-1, with TRBD2 identical over 7 bases. Germline V gives CDR1 LNHDA, CDR2 SQIVND (reference sequence). The V segment lost 5 bases and the J segment 7 bases; nucleotides outside the gene matches: 5. The length of the CDR3 is 13 residues. In DNA, the CDR3 is TGTGCCAGTAGTCCCCGGACTAGTAATGAGCAGTTCTTC. This codes for CASSPRTSNEQFF. The whole variable domain, remainder taken from reference TRBV19 and TRBJ2-1, is DGGITQSPKYLFRKEGQNVTLSCEQNLNHDAMYWYRQDPGQGLRLIYYSQIVNDFQKGDIAEGYSVSREKKESFPLTVTSAQKNPTAFYLCASSPRTSNEQFFGPGTRLTVL.